This T cell receptor (beta chain) was sequenced in a study of T cell changes during pregnancy in multiple sclerosis. Using immunoSEQ multiplex PCR, the repertoire was profiled, and TCRdb retains in-frame clones only, with some absent. The data contain approximately 30,000 clones, roughly 89% of them singletons. Germline V gives CDR1 LNHDA, CDR2 SQIVND (reference sequence). Losses at the gene ends were 5 bases for V and 2 bases for J; bases not matched to a gene: 7. The CDR3 has 15 residues. V gene TRBV19 combines with J gene TRBJ2-3, with 7 bases lining up with TRBD1. The source material was CD4+ T cells from peripheral blood mononuclear cells, sampled in the second trimester of pregnancy. The TCR was taken from a female donor with multiple sclerosis, enrolled in a pregnancy study. The CDR3 is CASSVTGFVTDTQYF. CDR3 DNA: TGTGCCAGTAGTGTGACAGGGTTCGTCACAGATACGCAGTATTTT.